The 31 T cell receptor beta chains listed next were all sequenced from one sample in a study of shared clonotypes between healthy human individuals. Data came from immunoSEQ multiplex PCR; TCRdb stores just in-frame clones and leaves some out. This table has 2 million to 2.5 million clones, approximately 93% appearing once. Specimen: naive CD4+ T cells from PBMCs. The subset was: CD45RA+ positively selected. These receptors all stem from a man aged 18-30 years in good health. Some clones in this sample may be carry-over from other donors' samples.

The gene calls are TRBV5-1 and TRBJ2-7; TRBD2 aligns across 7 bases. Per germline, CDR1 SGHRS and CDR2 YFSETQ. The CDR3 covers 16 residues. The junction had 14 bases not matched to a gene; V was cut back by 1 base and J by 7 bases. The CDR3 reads CASSLILASELGEQYF. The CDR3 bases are TGCGCCAGCAGCTTGATACTAGCGTCTGAGTTGGGGGAGCAGTACTTC.

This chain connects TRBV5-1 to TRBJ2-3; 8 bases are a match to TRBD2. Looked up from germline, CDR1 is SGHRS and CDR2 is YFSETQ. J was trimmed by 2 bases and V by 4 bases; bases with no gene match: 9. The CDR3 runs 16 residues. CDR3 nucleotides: TGCGCCAGCAGCCCCCGGACTAGCCCGTTCACAGATACGCAGTATTTT. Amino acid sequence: CASSPRTSPFTDTQYF.

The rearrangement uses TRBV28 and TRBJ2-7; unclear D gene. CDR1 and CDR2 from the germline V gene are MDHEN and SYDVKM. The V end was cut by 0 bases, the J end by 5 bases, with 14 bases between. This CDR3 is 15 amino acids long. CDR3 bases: TGTGCCAGCAGTTTATGGGCAAAAGGCCTCCACGAGCAGTACTTC. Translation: CASSLWAKGLHEQYF.

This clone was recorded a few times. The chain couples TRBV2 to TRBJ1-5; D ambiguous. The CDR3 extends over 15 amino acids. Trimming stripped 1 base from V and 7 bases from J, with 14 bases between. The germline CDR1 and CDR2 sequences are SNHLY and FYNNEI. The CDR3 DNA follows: TGTGCCAGCAGTGAAGGCAGGATGATTTGGCAGCCCCAGCATTTT. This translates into CASSEGRMIWQPQHF.

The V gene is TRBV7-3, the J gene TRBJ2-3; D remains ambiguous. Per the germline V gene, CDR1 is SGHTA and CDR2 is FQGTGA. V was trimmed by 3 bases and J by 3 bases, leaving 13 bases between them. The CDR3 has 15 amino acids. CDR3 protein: CASSFSGPRTDTQYF. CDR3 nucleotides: TGTGCCAGCAGCTTTTCTGGCCCAAGGACAGATACGCAGTATTTT.

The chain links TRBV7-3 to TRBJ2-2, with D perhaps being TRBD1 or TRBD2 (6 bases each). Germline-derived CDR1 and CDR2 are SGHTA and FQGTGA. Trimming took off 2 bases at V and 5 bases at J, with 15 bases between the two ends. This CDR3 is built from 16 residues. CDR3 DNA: TGTGCCAGCAGCTTAGGAGGGGGAGTAAGAACCGGGGAGCTGTTTTTT. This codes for CASSLGGGVRTGELFF. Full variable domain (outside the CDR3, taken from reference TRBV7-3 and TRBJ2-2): GAGVSQTPSNKVTEKGKYVELRCDPISGHTALYWYRQSLGQGPEFLIYFQGTGAADDSGLPNDRFFAVRPEGSVSTLKIQRTERGDSAVYLCASSLGGGVRTGELFFGEGSRLTVL.

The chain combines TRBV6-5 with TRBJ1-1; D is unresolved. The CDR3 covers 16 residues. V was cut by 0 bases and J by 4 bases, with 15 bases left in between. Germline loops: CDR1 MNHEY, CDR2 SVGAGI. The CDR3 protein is CASSYSKRAWSTEAFF. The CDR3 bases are TGTGCCAGCAGTTACTCGAAGAGGGCGTGGAGCACTGAAGCTTTCTTT.

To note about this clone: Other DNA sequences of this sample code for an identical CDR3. In nucleotides, the CDR3 is TGTGCCAGCAGCCTAACAGATACGCAGTATTTT. Its translation is CASSLTDTQYF. This chain connects TRBV25-1 to TRBJ2-3; D call uncertain. This CDR3 region has 11 residues. Trimming shortened V by 6 bases and J by 3 bases, and 4 bases separated the two germline ends. The germline gives CDR1 MGHDK, CDR2 SYGVNS.

The CDR3 region has the DNA TGTGCCAGCAGCCCAGGGGGGGTAGATTACAATGAGCAGTTCTTC. Protein product: CASSPGGVDYNEQFF. The chain recombines TRBV11-3 with TRBJ2-1; D is perhaps TRBD1 or TRBD2 (7 bases each). The length of the CDR3 is 15 residues. From germline, CDR1 is SGHNT and CDR2 YENEEA. V lost 5 bases, J lost 4 bases, and 15 bases lay in between.

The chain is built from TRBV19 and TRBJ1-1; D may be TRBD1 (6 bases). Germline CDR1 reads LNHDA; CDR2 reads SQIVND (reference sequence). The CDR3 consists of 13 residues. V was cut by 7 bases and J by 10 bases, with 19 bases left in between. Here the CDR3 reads CASTMGRGLGAFF. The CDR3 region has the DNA TGTGCCAGTACCATGGGCAGGGGCTTGGGAGCTTTCTTT. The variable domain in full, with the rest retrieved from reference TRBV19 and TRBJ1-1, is DGGITQSPKYLFRKEGQNVTLSCEQNLNHDAMYWYRQDPGQGLRLIYYSQIVNDFQKGDIAEGYSVSREKKESFPLTVTSAQKNPTAFYLCASTMGRGLGAFFGQGTRLTVV.

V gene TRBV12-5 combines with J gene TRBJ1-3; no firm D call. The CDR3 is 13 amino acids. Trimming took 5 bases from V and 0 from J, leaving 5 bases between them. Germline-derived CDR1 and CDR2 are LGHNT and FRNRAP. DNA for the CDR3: TGTGCTAGTGGTCTGACCTCTGGAAACACCATATATTTT. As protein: CASGLTSGNTIYF.

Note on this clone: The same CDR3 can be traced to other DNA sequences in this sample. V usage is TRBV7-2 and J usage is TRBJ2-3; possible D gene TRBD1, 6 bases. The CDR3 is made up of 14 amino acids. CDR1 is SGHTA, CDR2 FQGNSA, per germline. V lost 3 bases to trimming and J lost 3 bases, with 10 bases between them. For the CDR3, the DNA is TGTGCCAGCAGCTTGGCCAGGGGAACAGATACGCAGTATTTT. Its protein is CASSLARGTDTQYF.

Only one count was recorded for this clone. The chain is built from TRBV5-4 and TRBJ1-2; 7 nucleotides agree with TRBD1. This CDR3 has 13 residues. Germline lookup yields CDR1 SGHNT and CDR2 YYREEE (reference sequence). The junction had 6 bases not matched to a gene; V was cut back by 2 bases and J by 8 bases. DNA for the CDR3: TGTGCCAGCAGCTTTGGAGGGGGCGGGGGCTACACCTTC. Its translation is CASSFGGGGGYTF.

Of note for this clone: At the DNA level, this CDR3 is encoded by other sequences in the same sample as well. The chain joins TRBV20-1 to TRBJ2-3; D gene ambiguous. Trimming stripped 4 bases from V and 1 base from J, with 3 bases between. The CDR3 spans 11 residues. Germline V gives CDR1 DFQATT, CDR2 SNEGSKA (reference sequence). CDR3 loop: CSATRTDTQYF. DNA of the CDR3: TGCAGTGCTACTCGCACAGATACGCAGTATTTT.

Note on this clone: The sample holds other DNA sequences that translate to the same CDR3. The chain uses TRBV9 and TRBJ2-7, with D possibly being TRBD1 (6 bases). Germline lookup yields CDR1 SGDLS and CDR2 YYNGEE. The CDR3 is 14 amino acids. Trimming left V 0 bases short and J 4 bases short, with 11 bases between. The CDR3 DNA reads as TGTGCCAGCAGCGTAGGAGGAAGGGGGTACGAGCAGTACTTC. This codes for CASSVGGRGYEQYF.

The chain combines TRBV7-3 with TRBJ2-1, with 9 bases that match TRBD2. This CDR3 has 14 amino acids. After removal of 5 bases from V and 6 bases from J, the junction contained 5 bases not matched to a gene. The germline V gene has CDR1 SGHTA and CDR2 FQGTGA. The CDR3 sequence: CASSLNSGGNEQFF. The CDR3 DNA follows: TGTGCCAGCAGCCTAAATAGCGGGGGCAATGAGCAGTTCTTC.

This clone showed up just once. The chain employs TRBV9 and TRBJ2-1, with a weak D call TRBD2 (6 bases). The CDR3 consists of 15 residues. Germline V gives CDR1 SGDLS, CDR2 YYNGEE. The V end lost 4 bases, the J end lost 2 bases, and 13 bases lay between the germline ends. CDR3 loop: CASSPRDFPYNEQFF. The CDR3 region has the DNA TGTGCCAGCAGCCCCCGGGACTTCCCCTACAATGAGCAGTTCTTC. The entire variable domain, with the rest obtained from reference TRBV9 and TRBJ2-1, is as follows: DSGVTQTPKHLITATGQRVTLRCSPRSGDLSVYWYQQSLDQGLQFLIQYYNGEERAKGNILERFSAQQFPDLHSELNLSSLELGDSALYFCASSPRDFPYNEQFFGPGTRLTVL.

CDR3 sequence: CASRNSNQPQHF. The DNA for the CDR3 is TGTGCCAGTAGAAACAGTAATCAGCCCCAGCATTTT. The chain is built from TRBV19 and TRBJ1-5; D not certain. V was clipped by 6 bases and J by 4 bases, with 7 bases between them. Germline V lookup: CDR1 LNHDA, CDR2 SQIVND (reference sequence). CDR3 size: 12 residues.

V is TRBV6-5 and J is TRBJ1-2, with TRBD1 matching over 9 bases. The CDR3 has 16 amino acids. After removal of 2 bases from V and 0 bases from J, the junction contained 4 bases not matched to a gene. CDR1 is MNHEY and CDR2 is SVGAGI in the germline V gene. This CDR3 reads CASSYGTGSSNYGYTF. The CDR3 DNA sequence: TGTGCCAGCAGTTACGGGACAGGGAGTTCTAACTATGGCTACACCTTC.

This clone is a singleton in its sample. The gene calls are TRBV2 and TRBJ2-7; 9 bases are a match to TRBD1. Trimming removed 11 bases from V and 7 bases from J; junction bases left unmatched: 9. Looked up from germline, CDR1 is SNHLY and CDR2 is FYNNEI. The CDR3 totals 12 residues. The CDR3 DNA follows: TGTGCCGGGGGACAGGGATTTGGTGAGCAGTACTTC. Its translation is CAGGQGFGEQYF.

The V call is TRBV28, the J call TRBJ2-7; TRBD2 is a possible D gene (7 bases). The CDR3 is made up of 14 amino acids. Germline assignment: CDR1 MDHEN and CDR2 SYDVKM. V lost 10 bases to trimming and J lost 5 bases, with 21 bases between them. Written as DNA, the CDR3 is TGTGCCACCAGAGGAGGGGGGGCTGCCCACGAGCAGTACTTC. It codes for CATRGGGAAHEQYF.

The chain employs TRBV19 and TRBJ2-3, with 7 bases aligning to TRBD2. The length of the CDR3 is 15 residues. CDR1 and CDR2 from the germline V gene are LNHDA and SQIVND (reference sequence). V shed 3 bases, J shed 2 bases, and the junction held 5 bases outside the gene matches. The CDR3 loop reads CASSMGGIHTDTQYF. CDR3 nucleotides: TGTGCCAGTAGTATGGGAGGGATCCACACAGATACGCAGTATTTT.

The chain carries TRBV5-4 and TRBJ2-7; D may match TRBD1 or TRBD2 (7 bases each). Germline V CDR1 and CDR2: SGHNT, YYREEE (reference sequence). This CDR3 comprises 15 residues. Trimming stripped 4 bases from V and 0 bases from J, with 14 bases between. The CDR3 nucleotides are TGTGCCAGCAGCAGCGGGACAGCCTACTCCTACGAGCAGTACTTC. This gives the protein CASSSGTAYSYEQYF.

CDR3 region: CASSASGVSDTQYF. DNA for the CDR3: TGTGCCAGTTCTGCGTCGGGAGTCTCAGATACGCAGTATTTT. The J gene is TRBJ2-3, the V gene TRBV7-2; D might be TRBD2 (6 bases). The V gene lost 9 bases and the J gene lost 4 bases, with 17 bases spanning the gap. Germline CDR1 is SGHTA and CDR2 is FQGNSA. This CDR3 has 14 amino acids.

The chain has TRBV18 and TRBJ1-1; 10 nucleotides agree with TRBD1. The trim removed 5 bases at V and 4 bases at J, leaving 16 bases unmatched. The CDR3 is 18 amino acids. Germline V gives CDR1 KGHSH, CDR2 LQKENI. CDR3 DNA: TGTGCCAGCTCAGCCAACTTCCTAGGGACAGGGGAGGGCACTGAAGCTTTCTTT. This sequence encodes CASSANFLGTGEGTEAFF.

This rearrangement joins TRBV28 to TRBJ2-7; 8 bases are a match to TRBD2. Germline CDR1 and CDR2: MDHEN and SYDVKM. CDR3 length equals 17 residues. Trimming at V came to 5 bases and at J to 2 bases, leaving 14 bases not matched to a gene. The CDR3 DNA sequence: TGTGCCAGCAGTGGGTTCGGGGCTGGCGGGGGGCCCTACGAGCAGTACTTC. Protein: CASSGFGAGGGPYEQYF. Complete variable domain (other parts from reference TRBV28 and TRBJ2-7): DVKVTQSSRYLVKRTGEKVFLECVQDMDHENMFWYRQDPGLGLRLIYFSYDVKMKEKGDIPEGYSVSREKKERFSLILESASTNQTSMYLCASSGFGAGGGPYEQYFGPGTRLTVT.

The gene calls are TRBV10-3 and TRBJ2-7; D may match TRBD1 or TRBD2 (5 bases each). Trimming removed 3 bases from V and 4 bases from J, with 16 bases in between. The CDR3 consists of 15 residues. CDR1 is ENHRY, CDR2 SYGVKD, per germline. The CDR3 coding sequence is TGTGCCATCAGTGATCCGGGACGGAAAATATACGAGCAGTACTTC. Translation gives CAISDPGRKIYEQYF.

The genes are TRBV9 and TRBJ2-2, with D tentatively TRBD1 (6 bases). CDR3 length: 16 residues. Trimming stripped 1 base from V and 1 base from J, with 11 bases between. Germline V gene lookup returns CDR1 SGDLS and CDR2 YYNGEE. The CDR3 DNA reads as TGTGCCAGCAGCGTAAGGGACACGATGAACACCGGGGAGCTGTTTTTT. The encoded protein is CASSVRDTMNTGELFF.

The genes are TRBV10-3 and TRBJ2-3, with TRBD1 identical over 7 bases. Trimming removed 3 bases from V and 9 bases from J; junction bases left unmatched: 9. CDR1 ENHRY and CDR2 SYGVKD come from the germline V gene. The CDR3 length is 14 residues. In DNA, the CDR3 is TGTGCCATCAGTGAAACCCCTCGACAGGGCACGCAGTATTTT. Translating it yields CAISETPRQGTQYF.

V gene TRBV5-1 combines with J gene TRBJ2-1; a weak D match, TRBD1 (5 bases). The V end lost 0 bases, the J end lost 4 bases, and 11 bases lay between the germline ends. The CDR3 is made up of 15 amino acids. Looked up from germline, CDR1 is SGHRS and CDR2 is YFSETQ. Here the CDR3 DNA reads TGCGCCAGCAGCTTGGTAACCACAGGATACAATGAGCAGTTCTTC. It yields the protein CASSLVTTGYNEQFF. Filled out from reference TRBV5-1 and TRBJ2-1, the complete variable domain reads KAGVTQTPRYLIKTRGQQVTLSCSPISGHRSVSWYQQTPGQGLQFLFEYFSETQRNKGNFPGRFSGRQFSNSRSEMNVSTLELGDSALYLCASSLVTTGYNEQFFGPGTRLTVL.

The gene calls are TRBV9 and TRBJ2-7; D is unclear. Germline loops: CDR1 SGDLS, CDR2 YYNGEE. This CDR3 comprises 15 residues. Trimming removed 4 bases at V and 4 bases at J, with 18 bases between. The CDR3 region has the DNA TGTGCCAGCAGCCCCTTTCCCCGCGTGGGGTACGAGCAGTACTTC. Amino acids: CASSPFPRVGYEQYF. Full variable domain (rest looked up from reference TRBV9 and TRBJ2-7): DSGVTQTPKHLITATGQRVTLRCSPRSGDLSVYWYQQSLDQGLQFLIQYYNGEERAKGNILERFSAQQFPDLHSELNLSSLELGDSALYFCASSPFPRVGYEQYFGPGTRLTVT.